The rows below give T cell receptor beta chains drawn from one sample of a study of human T cells and chemical hapten exposure. TCRdb ran MiXCR on the RACE reads and lists one entry per CDR3 protein. The sample lists 90,000 to 120,000 distinct CDR3 sequences, approximately 10% seen once, with around 3.5% in the top ten. Sequences were derived from whole blood, sampled in connection with sensitization to the hapten diphenylcyclopropenone (DPC). The receptors were sampled from a woman between 40 and 55 years old with alopecia areata. Some clones in this sample may be carry-over from other donors' samples. CDR3s include the opening cysteine and the closing phenylalanine or tryptophan. The order of the fields is V gene, CDR3 protein.

v_call: TRBV6-2/TRBV6-3; cdr3_aa: CASSYFAGGSGPQHF
v_call: TRBV10-1; cdr3_aa: CATNRKGGSGANVLTF
v_call: TRBV6-1; cdr3_aa: CASSVSAVADGPYF
v_call: TRBV9; cdr3_aa: CASSVGGSYNEQFF
v_call: TRBV7-9; cdr3_aa: CASSLLNTGELFF
v_call: TRBV2; cdr3_aa: CASTSNIGYSPLHF
v_call: TRBV28; cdr3_aa: CASSLTSGEQFF
v_call: TRBV21-1; cdr3_aa: CASSLLTGPAFF
v_call: TRBV19; cdr3_aa: CASSPHGPLRVNEQFF
v_call: TRBV7-9; cdr3_aa: CASSTSGSPLHF
v_call: TRBV20-1; cdr3_aa: CSGDGEGTSGQETQYF
v_call: TRBV28; cdr3_aa: CASSRQGAGEQYF
v_call: TRBV5-1; cdr3_aa: CASSTGSYYGYTF
v_call: TRBV27; cdr3_aa: CASSLLGTPETQYF
v_call: TRBV29-1; cdr3_aa: CSVPLTVNYGYTF
v_call: TRBV7-9; cdr3_aa: CASSLGTGGNEQFF
v_call: TRBV11-3; cdr3_aa: CASSLVRDTGELFF
v_call: TRBV11-2; cdr3_aa: CASSFDPTRGHTPMNTEAFF
v_call: TRBV29-1; cdr3_aa: CSVARDRRAGYTF
v_call: TRBV6-1; cdr3_aa: CASTAPRGDTQYF
v_call: TRBV5-1; cdr3_aa: CASSFPGLAGEKETQYF
v_call: TRBV6-4; cdr3_aa: CASSLYFQGNYGYTF
v_call: TRBV19; cdr3_aa: CASREDSGLADTQYF
v_call: TRBV7-9; cdr3_aa: CASSSYSGLAAQETQYF
v_call: TRBV29-1; cdr3_aa: CSVSGGDTQYF
v_call: TRBV6-5; cdr3_aa: CASRPLRAGGPNTGELFF
v_call: TRBV2; cdr3_aa: CASRPGTGGWEETQYF
v_call: TRBV2; cdr3_aa: CASSVGQGKQPQHF
v_call: TRBV6-1; cdr3_aa: CASRPGTGGSGELFF
v_call: TRBV20-1; cdr3_aa: CSAINLRLDEQYF
v_call: TRBV2; cdr3_aa: CASRPPAGDSYNEQFF
v_call: TRBV3-1; cdr3_aa: CASIPAGDAGETQYF
v_call: TRBV6-1; cdr3_aa: CASSAHQGMNTEAFF
v_call: TRBV7-3; cdr3_aa: CASSLTRDQETQYF
v_call: TRBV11-2; cdr3_aa: CASSLVWQIEAFF
v_call: TRBV3-1; cdr3_aa: CASSQGADTQYF
v_call: TRBV7-8; cdr3_aa: CASSPGQGDGYTF
v_call: TRBV28; cdr3_aa: CACLAVKGTDTQYF
v_call: TRBV6-2/TRBV6-3; cdr3_aa: CASSQTAEAFF
v_call: TRBV28; cdr3_aa: CASNPPTGSGTEVFF
v_call: TRBV6-2/TRBV6-3; cdr3_aa: CASSPFTTGGKSPLHF
v_call: TRBV5-4; cdr3_aa: CASSLASTKNTGELFF